A single sample gave rise to the 19 T cell receptor beta chains below, sequenced in a study of molecular identifiers for immune sequencing clone quantification. TCRdb passed the PCR reads through MiXCR, listing each CDR3 protein once. The sample contains about 8,300 distinct CDR3 sequences, roughly a third of which appear only once. Specimen: naive CD8+ T cells from blood, with Jurkat cell RNA spiked in. Subset here: FACS-sorted CD8+CD4-CCR7+CD45RA+ naive T cells. The receptors shown here come from a human donor in good health. Some libraries in this study had Jurkat cell RNA spiked in.

The chain links TRBV6-2 or TRBV6-3 to TRBJ2-7, with D unclear. Per germline, CDR1 MNHEY and CDR2 SVGEGT. V was cut by 6 bases and J by 2 bases, with 5 bases left in between. CDR3 length: 11 residues. The CDR3 spells CASSRPYEQYF. CDR3 DNA sequence: TGTGCCAGCAGCCGACCCTACGAGCAGTACTTC.

In the case of this clonotype: Given the absence of the conserved phenylalanine or tryptophan at the CDR3 end, a read error is likely. The chain uses TRBV5-1 and TRBJ2-5; no clear D gene. The CDR3 is 15 amino acids. CDR1 SGHRS and CDR2 YFSETQ come from the germline V gene. The V gene lost 0 bases and the J gene lost 1 base, with 10 bases spanning the gap. The CDR3 region has the DNA TGCGCCAGCAGCTTGGCGGGCGGATCCCAAGAGACCCAGTACTAC. Its translation: CASSLAGGSQETQYY.

As for this clonotype: Just one base apart from a much larger clone, this may be a read error. The chain uses TRBV7-2 and TRBJ2-7; D unresolved. This CDR3 spans 13 amino acids. V was trimmed by 4 bases and J by 1 base, leaving 8 bases between them. Germline V gene sequence: CDR1 SGHTA, CDR2 FQGNSA. This CDR3 reads CASSSFRSYEQYF. The DNA of the CDR3 is TGTGCCAGCAGCTCTTTTCGGTCCTACGAGCAGTACTTC. The full variable domain, its missing parts supplied by reference TRBV7-2 and TRBJ2-7, is GAGVSQSPSNKVTEKGKDVELRCDPISGHTALYWYRQSLGQGLEFLIYFQGNSAPDKSGLPSDRFSAERTGGSVSTLTIQRTQQEDSAVYLCASSSFRSYEQYFGPGTRLTVT.

Notes on this clonotype: A much larger clone lies one base from this, so it may be a read error. The V gene is TRBV7-9, the J gene TRBJ1-1; D gene uncertain. The CDR3 spans 13 residues. Germline V gene sequence: CDR1 SEHNR, CDR2 FQNEAQ (reference sequence). The V end was cut by 5 bases, the J end by 7 bases, with 14 bases between. CDR3 region: CASSTDGWIEAFF. The CDR3 DNA reads as TGTGCCAGCAGCACGGACGGTTGGATTGAAGCTTTCTTT.

The genes are TRBV3-1 and TRBJ2-2; 13 bases are shared with TRBD2. CDR3 length: 20 amino acids. Per germline, CDR1 LGHDT and CDR2 YNNKEL (reference sequence). The V segment lost 1 base and the J segment 3 bases; nucleotides outside the gene matches: 11. The CDR3 loop reads CASSQVRTSGRDRDTGELFF. CDR3 nucleotides: TGTGCCAGCAGCCAAGTACGCACTAGCGGGAGGGATCGCGACACCGGGGAGCTGTTTTTT.

This chain connects TRBV6-6 to TRBJ2-1; D is unresolved. Between the trimmed V and J ends, which lost 5 bases and 6 bases, there was a span of 14 bases. The V gene's germline CDR1 is MNHNY and CDR2 SVGAGI (reference sequence). The length of the CDR3 is 14 residues. CDR3 in DNA: TGTGCCAGCAGTCTCCTAGGACCCGCCAATGAGCAGTTCTTC. Its translation is CASSLLGPANEQFF.

The J gene is TRBJ2-7, the V gene TRBV12-3 or TRBV12-4, with TRBD2 as a possible D gene (5 bases). There are 12 residues in the CDR3. The V end lost 5 bases, the J end lost 3 bases, and 8 bases lay between the germline ends. CDR3 amino acids: CASSPGNYEQYF. CDR3 DNA: TGTGCCAGCAGTCCCGGGAACTACGAGCAGTACTTC.

A note on this clonotype: One junction end does not reproduce the germline sequence, and a read error may be involved. The chain has TRBV7-9 and TRBJ1-1, with D unresolved. The CDR3 is 16 amino acids. Looked up from germline, CDR1 is SEHNR and CDR2 is FQNEAQ (reference sequence). The DNA of the CDR3 is TGTGCCAGCACCTTAAAAGTAGGCCCTATGAACACTGAAGCTTTCTTT. Translated, it gives CASTLKVGPMNTEAFF.

Concerning this clonotype itself: This may arise from a read error, as a much more abundant clone is one base away. The chain uses TRBV5-3 and TRBJ2-3; 14 bases match TRBD2. TRBV5-3 is reported as an ORF; its role is uncertain. V lost 8 bases, J lost 4 bases, and 12 bases stayed unmatched. This CDR3 is 17 amino acids long. The CDR3 sequence is CASSQRTSGRTPDTQYF. DNA of the CDR3: TGTGCCAGCAGCCAACGGACTAGCGGGAGGACACCAGATACGCAGTATTTT.

Judged by abundance, this clonotype is medium-sized. V usage is TRBV28 and J usage is TRBJ1-5, with D hard to call. Germline CDR1 reads MDHEN; CDR2 reads SYDVKM. CDR3 length: 16 amino acids. The V end lost 3 bases, the J end lost 3 bases, and 15 bases lay between the germline ends. CDR3 amino acids: CASSFGSVRYNQPQHF. CDR3 coding DNA: TGTGCCAGCAGTTTTGGGTCAGTCAGGTACAATCAGCCCCAGCATTTT.

For this clonotype: A much larger clonotype is one base distant, so this may be a read error. The rearrangement joins TRBV29-1 to TRBJ2-3; TRBD1 or TRBD2 may be the D gene (5 bases each). CDR1 is SQVTM, CDR2 ANQGSEA, per germline. The CDR3 is 14 residues long. The CDR3, as DNA: TGCTGTGTCGTTGGGGGATTGGGGACAGATACGCAGTATTTT. It yields the protein CCVVGGLGTDTQYF.

This clonotype was seen only a few times. This rearrangement joins TRBV7-8 to TRBJ2-1; 10 bases are shared with TRBD2. The CDR3 spans 15 residues. J gave up 5 bases and V 4 bases, and 5 bases lay outside the gene matches. Germline-derived CDR1 and CDR2 are SGHVS and FQNEAQ. This chain's CDR3 is CASSWGTSANNEQFF. The CDR3 nucleotides are TGTGCCAGCAGCTGGGGGACTAGCGCGAACAATGAGCAGTTCTTC.

Only a few counts were recorded for this clonotype. The V and J genes are TRBV20-1 and TRBJ2-3; perhaps TRBD2 as D (6 bases). The CDR3 is made up of 14 amino acids. The V gene's germline CDR1 is DFQATT and CDR2 SNEGSKA (reference sequence). Deletions cut 1 base from V and 0 bases from J, with 8 bases between. The CDR3 is CSARVGTSTDTQYF. DNA of the CDR3: TGCAGTGCTAGAGTCGGGACTAGCACAGATACGCAGTATTTT.

The J gene is TRBJ1-6, the V gene TRBV6-1, with a tentative D call TRBD1 (5 bases). Germline lookup yields CDR1 MNHNS and CDR2 SASEGT. Trimming left V 7 bases short and J 0 bases short, with 22 bases between. The CDR3 covers 19 residues. CDR3 residues: CASILPAGGLSSYNSPLHF. The CDR3 region has the DNA TGTGCCAGCATCCTCCCGGCGGGGGGACTTAGCTCCTATAATTCACCCCTCCACTTT.

The chain employs TRBV4-1 and TRBJ2-7; 7 bases match TRBD2. After removal of 1 base from V and 2 bases from J, the junction contained 8 bases not matched to a gene. CDR3 length: 16 residues. Per the germline V gene, CDR1 is MGHRA and CDR2 is YSYEKL. CDR3 amino acids: CASSQGEGQPTYEQYF. The DNA for the CDR3 is TGCGCCAGCAGCCAAGGGGAGGGGCAGCCGACCTACGAGCAGTACTTC.

Only a few counts were recorded for this clonotype. The J gene is TRBJ2-5, the V gene TRBV6-1; D call uncertain. The V gene lost 3 bases and the J gene lost 9 bases, with 14 bases spanning the gap. This CDR3 region has 13 residues. Germline V gene sequence: CDR1 MNHNS, CDR2 SASEGT. DNA of the CDR3: TGTGCCAGCAGTGATGGGTGGCCTTGGCCCCAGTACTTC. Translating it yields CASSDGWPWPQYF.

On this clonotype: Likely a read error: the CDR3 ends without its conserved phenylalanine or tryptophan. The genes are TRBV5-3 and TRBJ2-3; maybe TRBD1 (5 bases). TRBV5-3 is assigned to the ORF class and has an uncertain function. V lost 8 bases, J lost 0 bases, and 19 bases lay in between. The CDR3 is 16 amino acids. The CDR3 reads CASSPRQSASTDTQYS. The DNA for the CDR3 is TGTGCCAGCAGCCCCAGACAGTCGGCGAGCACAGATACGCAGTATTCT.

This clonotype appeared a single time. This chain connects TRBV7-9 to TRBJ1-5; possible D gene TRBD1, 6 bases. There are 16 residues in the CDR3. Trimming took 0 bases from V and 4 from J, leaving 13 bases between them. CDR1 SEHNR and CDR2 FQNEAQ come from the germline V gene (reference sequence). The CDR3, as DNA: TGTGCCAGCAGCTTAGCAGACGCAGGGGCAAATCAGCCCCAGCATTTT. It encodes CASSLADAGANQPQHF.

As concerns this clonotype: A read error may explain this, as a much larger clone is one base away. The chain combines TRBV12-3 or TRBV12-4 with TRBJ2-3; TRBD2 matches 8 bases. The CDR3 has 13 residues. The V and J ends lost 8 bases and 1 base, in that order; junction bases with no gene match: 2. CDR3 loop: CASRGGGTDTQYF. Here the CDR3 DNA reads TGTGCCAGCCGGGGGGGCGGCACAGATACGCAGTATTTT.